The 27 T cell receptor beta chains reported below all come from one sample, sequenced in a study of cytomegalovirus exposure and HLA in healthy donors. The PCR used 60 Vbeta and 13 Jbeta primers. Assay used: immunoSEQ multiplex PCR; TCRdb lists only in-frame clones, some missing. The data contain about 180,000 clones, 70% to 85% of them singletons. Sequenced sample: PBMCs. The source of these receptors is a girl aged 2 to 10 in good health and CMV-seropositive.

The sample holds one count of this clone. The CDR3 sequence: CASSVDQGQGELQYF. The CDR3 DNA reads TGTGCCAGCAGCGTAGACCAGGGACAGGGGGAATTGCAGTACTTC. This chain links TRBV9 with TRBJ2-7; TRBD1 agrees at 11 bases. The CDR3 has 15 amino acids. V dropped 0 bases and J dropped 9; count of bases not matched to a gene: 8. Germline CDR1 is SGDLS and CDR2 is YYNGEE.

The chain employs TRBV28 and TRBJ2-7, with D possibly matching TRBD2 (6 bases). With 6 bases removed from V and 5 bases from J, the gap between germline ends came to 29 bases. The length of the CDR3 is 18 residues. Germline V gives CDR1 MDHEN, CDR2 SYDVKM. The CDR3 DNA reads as TGTGCCAGCAGAGACAGCGACTCGCCCCTTGGGCGGGGCAACGAGCAGTACTTC. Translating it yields CASRDSDSPLGRGNEQYF.

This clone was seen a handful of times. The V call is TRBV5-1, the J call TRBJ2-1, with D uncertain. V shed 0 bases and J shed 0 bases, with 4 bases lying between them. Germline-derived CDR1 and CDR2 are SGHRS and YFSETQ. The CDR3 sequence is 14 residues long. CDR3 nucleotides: TGCGCCAGCAGCTTGGGGAGCTCCTACAATGAGCAGTTCTTC. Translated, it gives CASSLGSSYNEQFF.

The CDR3 DNA is TGTGCCAGCAGCAGAGTGGCTAGCGGGAACAATGAGCAGTTCTTC. It specifies CASSRVASGNNEQFF. The chain couples TRBV13 to TRBJ2-1, with 9 bases aligning to TRBD2. The CDR3 sequence is 15 residues long. Trimming at V came to 5 bases and at J to 5 bases, leaving 7 bases not matched to a gene. CDR1 and CDR2 (germline): PRHDT, FYEKMQ (reference sequence).

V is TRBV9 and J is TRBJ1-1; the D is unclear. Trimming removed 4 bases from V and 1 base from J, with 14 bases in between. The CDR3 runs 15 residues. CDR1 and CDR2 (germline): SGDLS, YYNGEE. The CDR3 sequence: CASSRRDDTNTEAFF. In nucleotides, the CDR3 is TGTGCCAGCAGCAGACGCGATGACACGAACACTGAAGCTTTCTTT.

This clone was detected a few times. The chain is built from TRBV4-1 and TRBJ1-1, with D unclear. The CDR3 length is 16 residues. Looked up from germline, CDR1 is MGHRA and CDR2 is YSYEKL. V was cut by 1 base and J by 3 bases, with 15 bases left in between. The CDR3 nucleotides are TGCGCCAGCAGCCAAGGCCCGGGGAGCACCTACACTGAAGCTTTCTTT. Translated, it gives CASSQGPGSTYTEAFF.

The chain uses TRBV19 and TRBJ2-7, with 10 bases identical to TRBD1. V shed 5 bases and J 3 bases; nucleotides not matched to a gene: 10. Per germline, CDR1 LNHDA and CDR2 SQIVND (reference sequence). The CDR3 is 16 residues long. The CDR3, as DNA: TGTGCCAGTAGTGGCTCCCGGCGGGACAGGGGCTACGAGCAGTACTTC. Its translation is CASSGSRRDRGYEQYF.

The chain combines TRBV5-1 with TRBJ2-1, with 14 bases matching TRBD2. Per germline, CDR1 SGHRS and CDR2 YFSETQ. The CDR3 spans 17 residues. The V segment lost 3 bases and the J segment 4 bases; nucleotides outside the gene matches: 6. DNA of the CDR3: TGCGCCAGCAGCTGGGGACTAGCGGGAGCTAGATACAATGAGCAGTTCTTC. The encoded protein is CASSWGLAGARYNEQFF.

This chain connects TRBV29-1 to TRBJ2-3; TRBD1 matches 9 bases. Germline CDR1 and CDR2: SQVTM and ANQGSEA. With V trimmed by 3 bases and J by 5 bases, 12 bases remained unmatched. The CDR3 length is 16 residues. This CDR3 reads CSVERGTGKGVDTQYF. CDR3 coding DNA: TGCAGCGTTGAGAGAGGGACAGGGAAAGGAGTAGATACGCAGTATTTT.

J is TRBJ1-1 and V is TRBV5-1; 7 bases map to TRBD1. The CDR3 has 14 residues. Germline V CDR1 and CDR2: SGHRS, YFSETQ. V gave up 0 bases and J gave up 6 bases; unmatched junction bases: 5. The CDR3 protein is CASSLERQGAEAFF. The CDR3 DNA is TGCGCCAGCAGCTTGGAACGGCAGGGGGCTGAAGCTTTCTTT.

The chain's CDR3 is CASSGRQEAASGRYASTDTQYF. The CDR3 DNA reads TGTGCCAGCAGCGGACGACAGGAGGCAGCTAGCGGGAGGTACGCTAGCACAGATACGCAGTATTTT. The chain links TRBV9 to TRBJ2-3, with 11 bases lining up with TRBD2. Germline trimming cut 3 bases from V and 0 bases from J; bases unmatched to any gene: 21. Germline V lookup: CDR1 SGDLS, CDR2 YYNGEE. This CDR3 region has 22 residues. The whole variable domain, filled in from reference TRBV9 and TRBJ2-3, reads DSGVTQTPKHLITATGQRVTLRCSPRSGDLSVYWYQQSLDQGLQFLIQYYNGEERAKGNILERFSAQQFPDLHSELNLSSLELGDSALYFCASSGRQEAASGRYASTDTQYFGPGTRLTVL.

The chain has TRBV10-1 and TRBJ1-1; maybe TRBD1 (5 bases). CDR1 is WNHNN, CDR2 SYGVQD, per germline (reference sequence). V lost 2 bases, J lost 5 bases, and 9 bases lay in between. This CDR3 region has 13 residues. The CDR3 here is CASSEAGNTEAFF. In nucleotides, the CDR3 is TGCGCCAGCAGTGAGGCAGGGAATACTGAAGCTTTCTTT.

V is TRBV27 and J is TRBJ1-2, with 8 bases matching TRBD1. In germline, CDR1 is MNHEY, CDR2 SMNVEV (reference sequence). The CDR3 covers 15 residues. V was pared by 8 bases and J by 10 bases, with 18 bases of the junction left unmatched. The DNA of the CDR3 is TGTGCCAGCCCCCGGGTCGACAGGGGAGGGTCGGACTACACCTTC. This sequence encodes CASPRVDRGGSDYTF.

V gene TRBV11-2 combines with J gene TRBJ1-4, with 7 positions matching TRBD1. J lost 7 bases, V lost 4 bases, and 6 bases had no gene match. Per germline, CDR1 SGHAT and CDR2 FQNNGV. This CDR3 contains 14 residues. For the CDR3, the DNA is TGTGCCAGCAGCTCCAGGGGGAAGAGTGAAAAACTGTTTTTT. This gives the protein CASSSRGKSEKLFF.

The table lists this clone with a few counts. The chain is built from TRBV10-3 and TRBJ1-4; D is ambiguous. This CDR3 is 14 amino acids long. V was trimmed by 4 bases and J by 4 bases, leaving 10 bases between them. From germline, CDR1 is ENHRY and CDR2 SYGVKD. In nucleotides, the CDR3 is TGTGCCATCAGTGCCGAGAGGGATAATGAAAAACTGTTTTTT. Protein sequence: CAISAERDNEKLFF.

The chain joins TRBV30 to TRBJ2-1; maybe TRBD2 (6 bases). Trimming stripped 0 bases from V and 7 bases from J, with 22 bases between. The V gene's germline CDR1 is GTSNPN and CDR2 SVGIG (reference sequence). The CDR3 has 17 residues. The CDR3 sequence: CAWSVHPWGVLLNEQFF. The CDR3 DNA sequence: TGTGCCTGGAGTGTACACCCCTGGGGGGTATTATTGAATGAGCAGTTCTTC.

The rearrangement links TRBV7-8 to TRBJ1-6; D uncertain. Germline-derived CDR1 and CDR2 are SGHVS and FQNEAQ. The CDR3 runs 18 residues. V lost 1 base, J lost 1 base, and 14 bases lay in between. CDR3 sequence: CASSLEASGGSYNSPLHF. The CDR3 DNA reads TGTGCCAGCAGCTTAGAGGCGTCGGGAGGGTCCTATAATTCACCCCTCCACTTT.

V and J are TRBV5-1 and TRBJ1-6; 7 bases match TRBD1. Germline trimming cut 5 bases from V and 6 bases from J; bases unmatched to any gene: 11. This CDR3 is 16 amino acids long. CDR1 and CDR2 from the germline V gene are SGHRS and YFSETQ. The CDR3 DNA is TGCGCCAGCAGTCCACAACCGGGACAGCTTAATTCACCCCTCCACTTT. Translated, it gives CASSPQPGQLNSPLHF.

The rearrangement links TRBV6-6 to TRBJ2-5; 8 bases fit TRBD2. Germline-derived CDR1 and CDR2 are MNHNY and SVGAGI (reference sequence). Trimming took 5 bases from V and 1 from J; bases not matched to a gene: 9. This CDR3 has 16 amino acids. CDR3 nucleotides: TGTGCCAGCAGTCAAACTAGCGGAAGTATCCAAGAGACCCAGTACTTC. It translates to CASSQTSGSIQETQYF.

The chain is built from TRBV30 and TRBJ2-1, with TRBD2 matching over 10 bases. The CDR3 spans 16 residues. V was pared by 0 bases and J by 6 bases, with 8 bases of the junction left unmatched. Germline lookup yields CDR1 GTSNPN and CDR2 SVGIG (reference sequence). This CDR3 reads CAWSVYSGGPANEQFF. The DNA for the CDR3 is TGTGCCTGGAGTGTATATAGCGGGGGGCCCGCCAATGAGCAGTTCTTC.

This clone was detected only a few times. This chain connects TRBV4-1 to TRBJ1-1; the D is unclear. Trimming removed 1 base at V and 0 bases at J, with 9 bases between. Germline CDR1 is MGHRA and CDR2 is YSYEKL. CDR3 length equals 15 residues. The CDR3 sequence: CASSQGDNLNTEAFF. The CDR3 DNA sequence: TGCGCCAGCAGCCAAGGAGACAACTTGAACACTGAAGCTTTCTTT.

The CDR3: CASSPTISGANVLTF. The CDR3, as DNA: TGTGCCAGCTCACCAACAATCTCTGGGGCCAACGTCCTGACTTTC. The rearrangement uses TRBV18 and TRBJ2-6; D is uncertain. V was trimmed by 2 bases and J by 0 bases, leaving 5 bases between them. From germline, CDR1 is KGHSH and CDR2 LQKENI. The CDR3 has 15 amino acids.

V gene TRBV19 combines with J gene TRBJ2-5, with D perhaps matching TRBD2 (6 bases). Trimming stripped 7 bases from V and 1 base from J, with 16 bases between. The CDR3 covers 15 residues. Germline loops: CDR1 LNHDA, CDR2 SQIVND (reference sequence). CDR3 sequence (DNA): TGTGCCAGTAAAAGCACGGCGGGGATCCAAGAGACCCAGTACTTC. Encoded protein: CASKSTAGIQETQYF.

The CDR3 region is CAWSSGYRVASSDTQYF. As DNA, the CDR3 is TGTGCCTGGAGTTCCGGGTACCGGGTCGCTTCGAGCGATACGCAGTATTTT. The chain uses TRBV30 and TRBJ2-3, with unresolved D. The V and J ends lost 2 bases and 6 bases respectively, with 24 bases between them. The CDR3 loop spans 17 amino acids. The germline CDR1 and CDR2 sequences are GTSNPN and SVGIG (reference sequence).

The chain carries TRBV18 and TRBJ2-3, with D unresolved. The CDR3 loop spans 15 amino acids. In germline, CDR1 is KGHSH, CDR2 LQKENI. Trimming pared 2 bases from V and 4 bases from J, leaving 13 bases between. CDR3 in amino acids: CASSPGSYSPDTQYF. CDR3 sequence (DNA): TGTGCCAGCTCACCAGGGTCCTACAGTCCAGATACGCAGTATTTT. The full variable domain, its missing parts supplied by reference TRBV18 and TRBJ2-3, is NAGVMQNPRHLVRRRGQEARLRCSPMKGHSHVYWYRQLPEEGLKFMVYLQKENIIDESGMPKERFSAEFPKEGPSILRIQQVVRGDSAAYFCASSPGSYSPDTQYFGPGTRLTVL.

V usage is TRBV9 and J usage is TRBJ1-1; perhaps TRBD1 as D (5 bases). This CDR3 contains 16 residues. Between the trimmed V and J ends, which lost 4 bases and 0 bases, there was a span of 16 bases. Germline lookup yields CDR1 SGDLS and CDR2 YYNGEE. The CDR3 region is CASSFVGGGMNTEAFF. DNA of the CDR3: TGTGCCAGCAGCTTTGTGGGGGGAGGGATGAACACTGAAGCTTTCTTT.

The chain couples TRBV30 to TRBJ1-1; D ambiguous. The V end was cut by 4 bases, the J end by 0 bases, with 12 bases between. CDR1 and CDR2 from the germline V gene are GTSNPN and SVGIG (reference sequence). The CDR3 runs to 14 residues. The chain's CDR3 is CAWIKRDMNTEAFF. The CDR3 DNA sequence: TGTGCCTGGATAAAGCGGGATATGAACACTGAAGCTTTCTTT.